Below, 16 T cell receptor beta chains from the same sample are listed, as sequenced in a study of T cells in Graves' hyperthyroidism and ophthalmopathy. RNA transcripts provided the source from which TCR beta CDR3 regions were amplified. RT-PCR in the first round (using the HTBI primer set) targeted the TCR CDR3. From the multiplex PCR reads, TCRdb called clonotypes with MiXCR, one entry per CDR3 protein. Of some 250,000 distinct CDR3 sequences in the sample, just over 14% are singletons; the top ten hold about an eighth. The sequencing sample was made of blood. The receptor source for this set is a woman between 40 and 50 years old with Graves' hyperthyroidism that later progressed to Graves' ophthalmopathy.

In this sample, this clonotype turned up a few times. The genes are TRBV24-1 and TRBJ2-1; 14 nucleotides line up with TRBD2. V dropped 4 bases and J dropped 2; count of bases not matched to a gene: 3. The CDR3 extends over 17 amino acids. CDR1 is KGHDR and CDR2 is SFDVKD in the germline V gene. The CDR3 nucleotides are TGTGCCACCAGTGAAGGACTAGCGGGAGGCCCCTACAATGAGCAGTTCTTC. Amino acids: CATSEGLAGGPYNEQFF.

This clonotype was observed many times. This chain connects TRBV28 to TRBJ2-5; 10 bases are shared with TRBD1. CDR1 MDHEN and CDR2 SYDVKM come from the germline V gene. V trimming: 6 bases; J trimming: 5 bases; junction bases outside the gene matches: 9. The CDR3 consists of 15 residues. DNA for the CDR3: TGTGCCAGCAGCCCCCTGACAGGGGGCTTGGAGACCCAGTACTTC. Translated: CASSPLTGGLETQYF.

This clonotype was observed at least ten times. This chain joins TRBV28 and TRBJ2-5; a possible D gene is TRBD1 (6 bases). Trimming took off 7 bases at V and 4 bases at J, with 16 bases between the two ends. The germline V gene encodes CDR1 MDHEN and CDR2 SYDVKM. CDR3 size: 14 residues. The CDR3 loop is CASNPPTGRETQYF. CDR3 DNA sequence: TGTGCCAGCAATCCTCCAACAGGGAGAGAGACCCAGTACTTC.

The V and J genes are TRBV12-3 or TRBV12-4 and TRBJ1-5; no definite D call. V lost 2 bases, J lost 0 bases, and 11 bases lay in between. This CDR3 is built from 16 residues. CDR3 DNA sequence: TGTGCCAGCAGTTTAAGTGGAGCGCGTAGCAATCAGCCCCAGCATTTT. This codes for CASSLSGARSNQPQHF.

This rearrangement joins TRBV3-1 to TRBJ2-1; TRBD1 matches at 9 bases. Germline-derived CDR1 and CDR2 are LGHDT and YNNKEL (reference sequence). V dropped 4 bases and J dropped 8; count of bases not matched to a gene: 9. The CDR3 totals 15 residues. The CDR3 DNA reads TGTGCCAGCAGCCCCGGGACAGGGAAAGTGCATGAGCAGTTCTTC. Amino acid sequence: CASSPGTGKVHEQFF.

Many counts were recorded for this clonotype. J is TRBJ2-1 and V is TRBV5-5, with 9 nucleotides matching TRBD2. This CDR3 is 16 amino acids long. V gave up 2 bases and J gave up 5 bases; unmatched junction bases: 8. Germline CDR1 is SGHKS and CDR2 is YYEKEE (reference sequence). The chain's CDR3 is CASSFSAGGGHNEQFF. CDR3 coding DNA: TGTGCCAGCAGCTTCTCGGCGGGAGGGGGGCACAATGAGCAGTTCTTC. Looking up the rest from reference TRBV5-5 and TRBJ2-1 gives the full variable domain: DAGVTQSPTHLIKTRGQQVTLRCSPISGHKSVSWYQQVLGQGPQFIFQYYEKEERGRGNFPDRFSARQFPNYSSELNVNALLLGDSALYLCASSFSAGGGHNEQFFGPGTRLTVL.

The rearrangement joins TRBV6-1 to TRBJ2-1; 7 positions agree with TRBD1. After removal of 5 bases from V and 5 bases from J, the junction contained 12 bases not matched to a gene. This CDR3 has 16 amino acids. Germline CDR1 MNHNS, CDR2 SASEGT. CDR3 sequence reads: CASSSRTGPTHNEQFF. In nucleotides, the CDR3 is TGTGCCAGCAGTTCTCGGACAGGCCCCACTCACAATGAGCAGTTCTTC.

This clonotype was picked up many times. This is likely a read error, given that the CDR3 carries no conserved phenylalanine or tryptophan at its end. V is TRBV6-1 and J is TRBJ2-7; TRBD2 is a possible D gene (6 bases). The CDR3 loop spans 15 amino acids. The germline V and J ends were trimmed by 1 base and 0 bases, with 10 bases remaining between them. Germline values: CDR1 MNHNS, CDR2 SASEGT. The CDR3 loop is CASSEGRGRSYEQYL. Written as DNA, the CDR3 is TGTGCCAGCAGTGAAGGGCGGGGCCGCTCCTACGAGCAGTACCTC.

This clonotype was detected many times. The V call is TRBV5-1, the J call TRBJ2-4; D remains unclear. Between the trimmed V and J ends, which lost 0 bases and 9 bases, there was a span of 16 bases. This CDR3 has 15 amino acids. From germline, CDR1 is SGHRS and CDR2 YFSETQ. The CDR3 DNA reads as TGCGCCAGCAGCTTGGGGGTCGCCGAGAAGAGCATTCAGTACTTC. Its protein product is CASSLGVAEKSIQYF.

This clonotype was detected a few times. The chain employs TRBV4-1 and TRBJ2-7, with 8 bases identical to TRBD1. Germline lookup yields CDR1 MGHRA and CDR2 YSYEKL. The CDR3 length is 16 residues. Trimming removed 4 bases from V and 6 bases from J; junction bases left unmatched: 14. The CDR3 is CASSLLPGQVNSEQYF. The CDR3 DNA is TGCGCCAGCAGCCTTCTTCCGGGACAGGTAAACTCCGAGCAGTACTTC.

This clonotype was seen ten or more times. The V and J genes are TRBV28 and TRBJ2-7; 7 positions agree with TRBD1. The CDR3 extends over 13 amino acids. The V segment lost 5 bases and the J segment 3 bases; nucleotides outside the gene matches: 4. The germline gives CDR1 MDHEN, CDR2 SYDVKM. Here the CDR3 DNA reads TGTGCCAGCAGTCTAGACAGGGACTACGAGCAGTACTTC. Translation: CASSLDRDYEQYF. The full variable domain, in which reference TRBV28 and TRBJ2-7 provide the parts outside the CDR3, is DVKVTQSSRYLVKRTGEKVFLECVQDMDHENMFWYRQDPGLGLRLIYFSYDVKMKEKGDIPEGYSVSREKKERFSLILESASTNQTSMYLCASSLDRDYEQYFGPGTRLTVT.

This clonotype was seen at least ten times. The chain recombines TRBV27 with TRBJ2-7; the D gene is possibly TRBD2 (6 bases). Deletions cut 6 bases from V and 0 bases from J, with 12 bases between. The CDR3 spans 14 residues. The V gene's germline CDR1 is MNHEY and CDR2 SMNVEV (reference sequence). The CDR3 sequence is CASSDLTSSYEQYF. In DNA form, the CDR3 reads TGTGCCAGCAGCGACTTGACTAGCTCCTACGAGCAGTACTTC.

This clonotype appeared many times. The chain couples TRBV6-5 to TRBJ2-6; 8 nucleotides align to TRBD1. This CDR3 has 17 amino acids. V lost 2 bases, J lost 4 bases, and 7 bases stayed unmatched. Germline V gene lookup returns CDR1 MNHEY and CDR2 SVGAGI. CDR3 bases: TGTGCCAGCAGTTACGACAGGGGAAGTTCCGGGGCCAACGTCCTGACTTTC. This sequence encodes CASSYDRGSSGANVLTF.

There are many counts of this clonotype. The chain employs TRBV28 and TRBJ2-3; D perhaps matches TRBD2 (6 bases). Germline assignment: CDR1 MDHEN and CDR2 SYDVKM. Trimming took off 6 bases at V and 4 bases at J, with 23 bases between the two ends. This CDR3 spans 17 amino acids. CDR3 coding DNA: TGTGCCAGCAGCTCCCTGAAGTCGGGGGTTGGGGCAGATACGCAGTATTTT. This gives the protein CASSSLKSGVGADTQYF.

This clonotype showed up many times. The chain recombines TRBV30 with TRBJ1-1, with no clear D. This CDR3 is built from 12 residues. V was cut by 0 bases and J by 6 bases, with 8 bases left in between. Germline loops: CDR1 GTSNPN, CDR2 SVGIG (reference sequence). CDR3 protein: CAWSVIEPEAFF. The CDR3 DNA sequence: TGTGCCTGGAGTGTAATTGAGCCTGAAGCTTTCTTT. Complete variable domain (other parts from reference TRBV30 and TRBJ1-1): SQTIHQWPATLVQPVGSPLSLECTVEGTSNPNLYWYRQAAGRGLQLLFYSVGIGQISSEVPQNLSASRPQDRQFILSSKKLLLSDSGFYLCAWSVIEPEAFFGQGTRLTVV.

V and J are TRBV19 and TRBJ2-3; 14 bases map to TRBD2. Germline loops: CDR1 LNHDA, CDR2 SQIVND (reference sequence). The V segment lost 3 bases and the J segment 6 bases; nucleotides outside the gene matches: 17. The CDR3 loop spans 20 amino acids. The CDR3 sequence is CASSMRRGRTSGRTADTQYF. The CDR3 DNA reads as TGTGCCAGTAGTATGAGGCGGGGAAGGACTAGCGGGAGGACGGCGGATACGCAGTATTTT.